This record covers a single TCR beta chain. The data originate from a study of patients and donors after allogeneic stem cell transplantation. V lost 4 bases and J lost 1; bases outside the gene matches: 9. The CDR3 spans 16 residues. CDR1 is SGHVS, CDR2 FQNEAQ, per germline. TCRdb called the RT-PCR reads again in MiXCR, with one record for every CDR3 protein. The data show some 160,000 distinct CDR3 sequences, approximately 24% seen once. Sequenced input: blood, either unsorted or a sorted T cell fraction (not recorded which). This TCR was sampled from a human donor who was either an allogeneic HSCT recipient or a stem cell or donor lymphocyte infusion donor (not recorded which). It is not recorded whose cells these are; they may come from a transplant donor. The V and J genes are TRBV7-8 and TRBJ2-5, with TRBD2 identical over 7 bases. The CDR3 here is CASSSPRAGFQETQYF. The CDR3 nucleotides are TGTGCCAGCAGCTCCCCGAGAGCGGGATTCCAAGAGACCCAGTACTTC.